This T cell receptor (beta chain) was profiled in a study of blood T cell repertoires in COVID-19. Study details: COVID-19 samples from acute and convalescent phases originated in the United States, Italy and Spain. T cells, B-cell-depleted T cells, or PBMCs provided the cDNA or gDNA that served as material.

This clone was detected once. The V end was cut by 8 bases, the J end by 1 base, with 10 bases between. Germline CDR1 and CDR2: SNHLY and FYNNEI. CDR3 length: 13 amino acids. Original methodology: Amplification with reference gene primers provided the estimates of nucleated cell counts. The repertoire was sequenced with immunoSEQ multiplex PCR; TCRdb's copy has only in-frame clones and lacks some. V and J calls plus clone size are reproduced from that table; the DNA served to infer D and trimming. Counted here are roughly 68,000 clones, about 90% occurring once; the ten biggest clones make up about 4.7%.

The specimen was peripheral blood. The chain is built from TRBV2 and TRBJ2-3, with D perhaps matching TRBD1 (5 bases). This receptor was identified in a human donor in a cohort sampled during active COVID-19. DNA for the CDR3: TGTGCCAGCGCCAGGGTTGGCACAGATACGCAGTATTTT. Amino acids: CASARVGTDTQYF.